Below are 19 T cell receptor beta chains sequenced from a single sample in a study of prognosis after radiotherapy for stage I lung cancer. By two-round multiplex PCR, the TCR beta CDR3 was amplified from genomic DNA. The authors ran first-round PCR with primers specific to each TRBV and TRBJ gene. From the multiplex PCR reads, TCRdb called clonotypes with MiXCR, one entry per CDR3 protein. This repertoire shows more than 30,000 distinct CDR3 sequences, roughly two fifths found once; its top ten account for roughly 15%. The material was PBMCs, obtained before or after stereotactic body radiation therapy (not recorded which). The receptors originated from a donor over 45 with non-small cell lung cancer.

Of note for this clonotype: A much larger clone differs from this one at a single base, so this may be a read error. The J gene is TRBJ2-5, the V gene TRBV7-2, with D possibly being TRBD1 or TRBD2 (5 bases each). From germline, CDR1 is SGHTA and CDR2 FQGNSA. The CDR3 runs to 15 residues. The CDR3 DNA reads TGTGTCAGCGGCGAGGGGTCAGCAACCAGGGAGACCCAGTACTTC. This encodes CVSGEGSATRETQYF.

For this clonotype: This sequence may be a read error, since a much larger clone differs from it by one base. This chain links TRBV5-1 with TRBJ2-5; 9 bases map to TRBD1. The CDR3 runs to 16 residues. Trimming cost V 4 bases and J 4 bases; bases outside gene matches: 11. Germline V gene lookup returns CDR1 SGHRS and CDR2 YFSETQ. CDR3 nucleotides: TGCGCCAGCAGCCCGCGACAGGGGGAGCCCCTAGAGACCCAGTACTTC. Its translation: CASSPRQGEPLETQYF.

The sample holds a few counts of this clonotype. The junction shows a germline mismatch at one end, possibly a read error. The chain employs TRBV6-9 and TRBJ1-6, with TRBD1 as a possible D gene (5 bases). The V gene's germline CDR1 is MNHGY and CDR2 SVAAGI. CDR3 length: 15 amino acids. This chain's CDR3 is CAISSFRGSRSPLHF. The CDR3 bases are TGTGCCATCAGTTCCTTTCGGGGGTCGAGATCACCCCTCCACTTT.

CDR3 protein: CASRRSGTGELFF. CDR3 DNA sequence: TGTGCCAGCAGACGATCTGGCACCGGGGAGCTGTTTTTT. The chain joins TRBV11-2 to TRBJ2-2; D call uncertain. This CDR3 is built from 13 residues. Trimming pared 6 bases from V and 4 bases from J, leaving 9 bases between. Germline V gene data show CDR1 as SGHAT and CDR2 as FQNNGV.

V and J are TRBV27 and TRBJ1-6; possible D gene TRBD1, 6 bases. Germline-derived CDR1 and CDR2 are MNHEY and SMNVEV (reference sequence). This CDR3 region has 14 residues. V lost 3 bases and J lost 6, with 9 bases in between. The CDR3 is CASSFGGTNSPLHF. The CDR3 DNA reads TGTGCCAGCAGTTTCGGGGGCACTAATTCACCCCTCCACTTT.

This clonotype appeared a single time. The chain couples TRBV6-2 or TRBV6-3 to TRBJ2-2, with a weak D call TRBD1 (6 bases). Per the germline V gene, CDR1 is MNHEY and CDR2 is SVGEGT. The CDR3 contains 16 residues. The V and J ends lost 5 bases and 7 bases respectively, with 20 bases between them. DNA for the CDR3: TGTGCCAGCAGTGAAACGGCCTGTACAGGGAACGGGGAGCTGTTTTTT. Its translation: CASSETACTGNGELFF.

This clonotype counts as medium-sized. The chain carries TRBV27 and TRBJ2-7; 7 nucleotides match TRBD2. The CDR3 is 16 amino acids. CDR1 and CDR2 (germline): MNHEY, SMNVEV (reference sequence). V shed 3 bases and J 4 bases; nucleotides not matched to a gene: 12. The CDR3 protein is CASSLGASGAKYEQYF. CDR3 nucleotides: TGTGCCAGCAGTTTGGGAGCGAGCGGGGCGAAGTACGAGCAGTACTTC.

V and J are TRBV20-1 and TRBJ2-5; D is perhaps TRBD2 (5 bases). The length of the CDR3 is 13 residues. V lost 3 bases and J lost 5, with 13 bases in between. The germline CDR1 and CDR2 sequences are DFQATT and SNEGSKA (reference sequence). CDR3: CSARPLAVETQYF. Here the CDR3 DNA reads TGCAGTGCTAGGCCCCTAGCTGTGGAGACCCAGTACTTC.

This clonotype was counted a single time. The rearrangement links TRBV7-9 to TRBJ1-1; D unclear. V lost 5 bases and J 0 bases, leaving 10 bases between the germline ends. Per the germline V gene, CDR1 is SEHNR and CDR2 is FQNEAQ (reference sequence). The length of the CDR3 is 14 residues. CDR3 loop: CASSPRAVNTEAFF. CDR3 in DNA: TGTGCCAGCAGCCCGAGGGCGGTGAACACTGAAGCTTTCTTT.

This clonotype was seen at least ten times. The chain couples TRBV7-9 to TRBJ2-1, with D unresolved. This CDR3 has 18 residues. V was clipped by 4 bases and J by 0 bases, with 19 bases between them. The V gene's germline CDR1 is SEHNR and CDR2 FQNEAQ (reference sequence). The CDR3 here is CASSSTYDGRSSYNEQFF. The CDR3 DNA sequence: TGTGCCAGCAGCTCAACATATGACGGACGAAGCTCCTACAATGAGCAGTTCTTC.

This clonotype was observed many times. The chain employs TRBV13 and TRBJ2-3; D is tentatively TRBD1 or TRBD2 (5 bases each). This CDR3 contains 20 residues. Trimming took 1 base from V and 0 from J, leaving 23 bases between them. Germline V gene sequence: CDR1 PRHDT, CDR2 FYEKMQ (reference sequence). Here the CDR3 DNA reads TGTGCCAGCAGCTTAGTCCTCGGGACCCGAGAGCCTTTGAGCACAGATACGCAGTATTTT. This translates into CASSLVLGTREPLSTDTQYF.

This clonotype has a count of ten or more. Sequence at one end of the junction differs from germline and may be a read error. This chain uses TRBV12-3 or TRBV12-4 with TRBJ2-3, with 8 bases identical to TRBD2. The CDR3 runs to 14 residues. CDR3 in amino acids: CACRLATSTDTQYF. The CDR3 coding sequence is TGTGCCTGCAGACTAGCGACGAGCACAGATACGCAGTATTTT.

This clonotype occurred many times. V and J are TRBV19 and TRBJ1-2; the D is unclear. The CDR3 is 13 amino acids. V was clipped by 4 bases and J by 3 bases, with 9 bases between them. Germline-derived CDR1 and CDR2 are LNHDA and SQIVND (reference sequence). The CDR3 region is CASSSRDDYGYTF. The CDR3 nucleotides read TGTGCCAGTAGTAGTAGAGATGACTATGGCTACACCTTC.

This clonotype was seen repeatedly, ten times or more. CDR3 amino acids: CSARPYITEAFF. The CDR3 nucleotides read TGCAGTGCTCGACCCTATATAACTGAAGCTTTCTTT. J is TRBJ1-1 and V is TRBV20-1; D unclear. The CDR3 is made up of 12 amino acids. Trimming took 5 bases from V and 5 from J, leaving 12 bases between them. Germline loops: CDR1 DFQATT, CDR2 SNEGSKA (reference sequence).

The table lists this clonotype with a count of one. The CDR3 does not end in the conserved phenylalanine or tryptophan, so this is likely a read error. This chain links TRBV28 with TRBJ1-5; D is uncertain. The germline V gene encodes CDR1 MDHEN and CDR2 SYDVKM. Deletions cut 1 base from V and 6 bases from J, with 16 bases between. The CDR3 is made up of 16 amino acids. CDR3 loop: CASSLSLGSTGQPQHL. CDR3 sequence (DNA): TGTGCCAGCAGTTTATCTCTGGGTTCCACTGGTCAGCCCCAGCATCTT.

Worth noting for this clonotype: An end of the junction differs from the germline gene, which may be a read error. The chain recombines TRBV25-1 with TRBJ2-3; no reliable D call. This CDR3 region has 14 residues. Germline CDR1 is MGHDK and CDR2 is SYGVNS. DNA of the CDR3: TGTGCCAGCATTGGTAGGGTTTCCGCAGATACGCAGTGTTTT. Its translation is CASIGRVSADTQCF.

The table lists this clonotype with a count of one. Relative to the germline gene, one junction end is altered; a read error may explain this. CDR3 region: CAGSPDRASVNTIYF. The CDR3 DNA sequence: TGTGCCGGCAGTCCAGACAGGGCCAGTGTAAACACCATATATTTT. This chain uses TRBV6-1 with TRBJ1-3; 7 nucleotides line up with TRBD1. The CDR3 has 15 amino acids. CDR1 and CDR2 from the germline V gene are MNHNS and SASEGT.

This clonotype was counted at least ten times. V and J are TRBV3-1 and TRBJ2-3; no definite D call. Germline V gene lookup returns CDR1 LGHDT and CDR2 YNNKEL (reference sequence). The CDR3 is 15 residues long. The ends were cut back, 0 bases at V and 4 bases at J, with 11 bases in the middle. The CDR3 loop reads CASSQDRGASDTQYF. The CDR3 DNA is TGTGCCAGCAGCCAAGATCGAGGAGCGTCAGATACGCAGTATTTT.

The table lists this clonotype with a count of one. A junction end diverges from the germline sequence, so it may reflect a read error. The rearrangement joins TRBV12-3 or TRBV12-4 to TRBJ2-1; D possibly corresponds to TRBD2 (6 bases). This CDR3 comprises 14 residues. The CDR3 reads CASTLGASRDDSIF. CDR3 coding DNA: TGTGCCAGCACCCTTGGGGCATCGCGGGACGATAGCATCTTC.